This T cell receptor beta chain appears in the sequencing data of a study of blood T cell repertoires in COVID-19. Study in general: COVID-19 samples, acute and convalescent, were from the United States, Italy and Spain. PBMCs, B-cell-depleted T cells, or T cells provided the cDNA or gDNA that made up the material.

Germline V CDR1 and CDR2: MDHEN, SYDVKM. V gave up 6 bases and J gave up 2 bases; unmatched junction bases: 10. This CDR3 is built from 16 residues. Original processing methods: Quantification of nucleated cells was approximated via reference gene primer amplification. Assay: immunoSEQ multiplex PCR; the TCRdb copy retains only in-frame clones and omits some. The DNA gave D and trimming, while V, J and clone size come from that table. The data contain around 180,000 clones, around 89% of them singletons. The V and J genes are TRBV28 and TRBJ2-1, with 7 bases identical to TRBD1. The specimen sequenced was peripheral blood. The clonotype was recovered from a woman in her 30s with acute or convalescent COVID-19. The DNA of the CDR3 is TGTGCCAGCAGAGACTTACCGGGACAGACCTACAATGAGCAGTTCTTC. Protein sequence: CASRDLPGQTYNEQFF.